The 3 T cell receptor beta chains in this list originate from one sample, sequenced in a study of stem cell transplantation in POMP-related autoinflammatory disease. The method was immunoSEQ multiplex PCR; TCRdb's version includes in-frame clones alone and lacks a portion of them. The sample consists of approximately 65,000 clones, approximately 91% of them appearing once. The sample was CD4+ T cells from PBMCs, taken after stem cell transplantation. The receptors come from a human patient with POMP-related autoinflammation and immune dysregulation (PRAID). The T cells may partly be graft donor cells.

The chain couples TRBV6-1 to TRBJ2-3, with D unresolved. The CDR3 has 13 residues. Germline V gene data show CDR1 as MNHNS and CDR2 as SASEGT. V was pared by 0 bases and J by 5 bases, with 6 bases between. The CDR3 sequence: CASSEALRDTQYF. The CDR3 DNA reads TGTGCCAGCAGTGAAGCGCTTCGAGATACGCAGTATTTT.

V and J are TRBV5-8 and TRBJ2-7; possibly TRBD1 for D (5 bases). The CDR3 consists of 15 residues. CDR1 SGHTS and CDR2 YDEGEE come from the germline V gene. The V and J ends lost 2 bases and 0 bases respectively, with 12 bases between them. The CDR3 sequence: CASSLAGSPSYEQYV. The CDR3 region has the DNA TGTGCCAGCAGCTTAGCAGGGTCGCCCTCCTACGAGCAGTACGTC.

This clone was recorded only once. The chain is built from TRBV6-5 and TRBJ2-7; D may be TRBD2 (7 bases). Germline V CDR1 and CDR2: MNHEY, SVGAGI. The CDR3 sequence is 14 residues long. V lost 2 bases and J lost 5, with 13 bases in between. CDR3 in DNA: TGTGCCAGCAGTTACCGTGGGGGGGCGAACGAGCAGTACTTC. Translated: CASSYRGGANEQYF.